The 24 T cell receptor beta chains presented below share a single source sample, sequenced in a study of Ad26.COV2.S vaccination and SARS-CoV-2 variants. Method: immunoSEQ multiplex PCR; TCRdb's copy keeps in-frame clones and lacks some. The profile shows 300,000 to 350,000 clones, about 86% of them singletons. The sample's treatment: some 20 received Ad26.COV2.S at low or high dose, single or two shots; several received placebo; per-sample allocation not given. After the first vaccine or placebo injection, samples were drawn on day 63. The source material was peripheral blood, sampled in a trial of Ad26.COV2.S vaccine versus placebo. The source is a person between 18 and 59 years old who received the Ad26.COV2.S COVID-19 vaccine or a placebo.

This chain joins TRBV27 and TRBJ2-5, with 8 bases fitting TRBD1. Losses at the gene ends were 5 bases for V and 2 bases for J; bases not matched to a gene: 1. This CDR3 is built from 13 residues. Germline V lookup: CDR1 MNHEY, CDR2 SMNVEV (reference sequence). CDR3 in DNA: TGTGCCAGCAGTCGGACAGGGCAAGAGACCCAGTACTTC. Amino acid sequence: CASSRTGQETQYF.

This chain joins TRBV5-1 and TRBJ1-6; D is unclear. The V gene's germline CDR1 is SGHRS and CDR2 YFSETQ. Deletions cut 4 bases from V and 4 bases from J, with 9 bases between. The CDR3 is made up of 14 amino acids. The CDR3: CASSTGGYNSPLHF. CDR3 in DNA: TGCGCCAGCAGCACGGGTGGGTATAATTCACCCCTCCACTTT.

V and J are TRBV11-1 and TRBJ1-6; unclear D gene. Trimming took off 1 base at V and 8 bases at J, with 9 bases between the two ends. Germline V gives CDR1 SGHAT, CDR2 FQDESV (reference sequence). The CDR3 is 14 amino acids. CDR3 in amino acids: CASSLEPGDSPLHF. As DNA, the CDR3 is TGTGCCAGCAGCTTAGAGCCCGGGGATTCACCCCTCCACTTT.

The chain has TRBV6-5 and TRBJ2-7; 11 bases fit TRBD1. This CDR3 is built from 15 residues. CDR1 and CDR2 (germline): MNHEY, SVGAGI. Trimming took 6 bases from V and 3 from J; bases not matched to a gene: 7. The CDR3 is CASSRQGTGGYEQYF. The DNA for the CDR3 is TGTGCCAGCAGCCGACAAGGGACAGGGGGCTACGAGCAGTACTTC.

The DNA for the CDR3 is TGTGCCAGCAGCCAACAGGGGAGCAACACTGAAGCTTTCTTT. Translation gives CASSQQGSNTEAFF. This chain uses TRBV3-1 (or the pseudogene TRBV3-2) with TRBJ1-1; D might be TRBD1 (6 bases). The length of the CDR3 is 14 residues. Germline-derived CDR1 and CDR2 are LGHDT and YNNKEL (reference sequence). The germline V and J ends were trimmed by 2 bases and 2 bases, with 9 bases remaining between them.

This chain connects TRBV15 to TRBJ1-2, with D tentatively TRBD1 (6 bases). Trimming took 2 bases from V and 3 from J, leaving 19 bases between them. Germline-derived CDR1 and CDR2 are LNHNV and YYDKDF (reference sequence). The CDR3 has 17 amino acids. In nucleotides, the CDR3 is TGTGCCACCAGCAGAACAGGACAGAATAAGTTTGACTATGGCTACACCTTC. It specifies CATSRTGQNKFDYGYTF. The full variable domain, in which reference TRBV15 and TRBJ1-2 provide the parts outside the CDR3, is DAMVIQNPRYQVTQFGKPVTLSCSQTLNHNVMYWYQQKSSQAPKLLFHYYDKDFNNEADTPDNFQSRRPNTSFCFLDIRSPGLGDTAMYLCATSRTGQNKFDYGYTFGSGTRLTVV.

The gene calls are TRBV3-1 (or the pseudogene TRBV3-2) and TRBJ1-3; D is uncertain. CDR1 is LGHDT, CDR2 YNNKEL, per germline (reference sequence). V was pared by 4 bases and J by 0 bases, with 7 bases between. The CDR3 loop spans 14 amino acids. The chain's CDR3 is CASSRQSSGNTIYF. CDR3 in DNA: TGTGCCAGCAGCCGGCAGAGCTCTGGAAACACCATATATTTT.

The chain joins TRBV6-6 to TRBJ2-1; D gene uncertain. CDR3 length: 14 amino acids. V shed 0 bases and J shed 4 bases, with 7 bases lying between them. CDR1 is MNHNY and CDR2 is SVGAGI in the germline V gene (reference sequence). CDR3 loop: CASSYSTQYNEQFF. In nucleotides, the CDR3 is TGTGCCAGCAGTTACTCGACGCAGTACAATGAGCAGTTCTTC.

The J gene is TRBJ2-7, the V gene TRBV2; 9 nucleotides match TRBD1. The CDR3 sequence is 14 residues long. The ends lost 3 bases at V and 7 bases at J; junction bases unmatched: 7. The germline V gene has CDR1 SNHLY and CDR2 FYNNEI. In DNA, the CDR3 is TGTGCCAGCAGTGATTCGAACAGGGGGCAAGAGCAGTACTTC. Translation gives CASSDSNRGQEQYF.

The chain is built from TRBV3-1 (or the pseudogene TRBV3-2) and TRBJ2-5, with D perhaps TRBD1 (6 bases). From germline, CDR1 is LGHDT and CDR2 YNNKEL (reference sequence). This CDR3 is built from 14 residues. Deletions cut 4 bases from V and 5 bases from J, with 14 bases between. CDR3 in DNA: TGTGCCAGCAGCCGCCCCCAGGGGTGGGAGACCCAGTACTTC. Translation: CASSRPQGWETQYF.

The chain combines TRBV30 with TRBJ1-3, with 9 bases aligning to TRBD1. J lost 0 bases, V lost 1 base, and 10 bases had no gene match. CDR1 and CDR2 from the germline V gene are GTSNPN and SVGIG (reference sequence). The CDR3 has 18 residues. The CDR3 sequence is CAWSDPGQGFSSGNTIYF. CDR3 bases: TGTGCCTGGAGTGATCCGGGACAGGGATTTAGCTCTGGAAACACCATATATTTT.

This chain links TRBV7-2 with TRBJ1-1; D gene ambiguous. The CDR3 is made up of 16 amino acids. V was cut by 1 base and J by 5 bases, with 17 bases left in between. Germline-derived CDR1 and CDR2 are SGHTA and FQGNSA. Here the CDR3 reads CASSLVYRIWETEAFF. As DNA, the CDR3 is TGTGCCAGCAGCTTAGTCTACCGGATCTGGGAGACTGAAGCTTTCTTT.

V and J are TRBV5-1 and TRBJ1-6, with D possibly TRBD1 on 6 matching bases. Trimming removed 2 bases at V and 4 bases at J, with 10 bases between. CDR3 length: 15 amino acids. CDR1 SGHRS and CDR2 YFSETQ come from the germline V gene. CDR3 DNA sequence: TGCGCCAGCAGCTTAGGGGGGGCGTATAATTCACCCCTCCACTTT. It specifies CASSLGGAYNSPLHF.

The chain is built from TRBV2 and TRBJ1-2; 8 nucleotides agree with TRBD1. The CDR3 runs to 15 residues. Germline lookup yields CDR1 SNHLY and CDR2 FYNNEI. The V gene end was trimmed by 4 bases and the J gene end by 4 bases; junction bases not matched to a gene: 8. The CDR3 spells CASSVTGGARYGYTF. As DNA, the CDR3 is TGTGCCAGCAGTGTAACAGGGGGGGCGCGCTATGGCTACACCTTC.

This chain links TRBV6-1 with TRBJ1-2, with D maybe TRBD1 (5 bases). The germline V gene encodes CDR1 MNHNS and CDR2 SASEGT. This CDR3 region has 14 residues. Trimming took 2 bases from V and 4 from J, leaving 11 bases between them. The CDR3 bases are TGTGCCAGCAGTGAATTCCCACAGGTCTATGGCTACACCTTC. Its translation is CASSEFPQVYGYTF.

This chain connects TRBV27 to TRBJ2-3; 7 bases line up with TRBD2. The CDR3 covers 18 residues. The V gene end was trimmed by 7 bases and the J gene end by 3 bases; junction bases not matched to a gene: 19. Germline CDR1 reads MNHEY; CDR2 reads SMNVEV (reference sequence). This chain's CDR3 is CASNKRWGLIMRTDTQYF. CDR3 bases: TGTGCCAGCAACAAACGGTGGGGACTAATTATGCGGACAGATACGCAGTATTTT.

This chain uses TRBV7-8 with TRBJ1-1; tentative D call: TRBD1 (6 bases). V dropped 5 bases and J dropped 4 bases, with 17 bases sitting between them. The germline gives CDR1 SGHVS, CDR2 FQNEAQ. The CDR3 totals 15 residues. CDR3 coding DNA: TGTGCCAGCAGCCCATCAGGGGATGCGTCCACTGAAGCTTTCTTT. Translated, it gives CASSPSGDASTEAFF.

This chain uses TRBV7-9 with TRBJ1-5; 7 bases align to TRBD1. The CDR3 consists of 15 residues. With 4 bases clipped from V and 4 bases from J, the junction kept 7 bases outside the gene matches. CDR1 is SEHNR and CDR2 is FQNEAQ in the germline V gene (reference sequence). The CDR3 sequence is CASSSGQTRNQPQHF. The CDR3 DNA reads TGTGCCAGCAGCTCGGGACAGACAAGGAATCAGCCCCAGCATTTT.

The rearrangement links TRBV7-2 to TRBJ2-2, with no clear D. CDR1 and CDR2 (germline): SGHTA, FQGNSA. V lost 6 bases to trimming and J lost 6 bases, with 11 bases between them. This CDR3 spans 13 amino acids. This CDR3 is CASSARTAGELFF. The CDR3 region has the DNA TGTGCCAGCAGTGCGAGGACCGCCGGGGAGCTGTTTTTT.

In its sample, this clone was seen a few times. V and J are TRBV2 and TRBJ1-1; D remains ambiguous. The CDR3 consists of 13 residues. V lost 2 bases to trimming and J lost 5 bases, with 9 bases between them. Germline V gives CDR1 SNHLY, CDR2 FYNNEI. The CDR3 spells CASSEFGETEAFF. CDR3 DNA: TGTGCCAGCAGTGAATTTGGCGAAACTGAAGCTTTCTTT.

The chain employs TRBV7-9 and TRBJ2-5; 8 bases map to TRBD1. CDR1 SEHNR and CDR2 FQNEAQ come from the germline V gene (reference sequence). V dropped 1 base and J dropped 5; count of bases not matched to a gene: 6. The CDR3 covers 15 residues. This chain's CDR3 is CASSLGQGTMETQYF. The CDR3 DNA reads as TGTGCCAGCAGCTTAGGACAGGGGACGATGGAGACCCAGTACTTC.

The chain links TRBV6-5 to TRBJ1-4; a weak D match, TRBD1 (5 bases). Germline lookup yields CDR1 MNHEY and CDR2 SVGAGI. V was pared by 2 bases and J by 14 bases, with 21 bases between. The CDR3 totals 15 residues. This CDR3 reads CASSYASGSAGRLFF. The CDR3 bases are TGTGCCAGCAGTTACGCCTCGGGTTCGGCAGGGCGCCTGTTTTTT.

V usage is TRBV2 and J usage is TRBJ1-5; 9 bases agree with TRBD1. Germline V gives CDR1 SNHLY, CDR2 FYNNEI. The CDR3 length is 13 residues. Unmatched junction bases numbered 3, after V lost 6 bases and J lost 6 bases. This CDR3 is CASSGTGSQPQHF. CDR3 DNA sequence: TGTGCCAGCAGCGGGACAGGGTCTCAGCCCCAGCATTTT.

The V gene is TRBV7-2, the J gene TRBJ2-7, with D possibly TRBD1 on 6 matching bases. The length of the CDR3 is 15 residues. Germline V gene lookup returns CDR1 SGHTA and CDR2 FQGNSA. Trimming stripped 5 bases from V and 2 bases from J, with 16 bases between. CDR3 protein: CASSPPGHLAYEQYF. In DNA, the CDR3 is TGTGCCAGCAGCCCGCCGGGACATCTGGCCTACGAGCAGTACTTC.